These T cell receptor beta chains were read from a single sample in a study of beta chain features in type 1 diabetes. Libraries were prepared by immunoSEQ multiplex PCR; TCRdb keeps only in-frame clonotypes and omits some of them. The data show 130,000 or so clones, with approximately 9.8% seen just once and 0.65% held by the top ten. The sample taken for sequencing was central memory CD4+ T cells from blood. Receptors originate from a woman in her forties in good health. Each CDR3 is given with its conserved first and last residue. Fields, in order: J gene, V gene, D gene, clone size, CDR3 DNA, CDR3 protein. A D gene is named only where the DNA matches it firmly. Expanded clones get a size class; other rows say once, few or many, or leave the size out.

>TRBJ2-5|TRBV6-1|NA|NA
TGTGCCAGCCTTCGGGGGACTCAAGAGACCCAGTACTTC
CASLRGTQETQYF
>TRBJ2-2|TRBV5-1|NA|NA
TGCGCCAGCAGCCCCGGCAGGGGCACCGGGGAGCTGTTTTTT
CASSPGRGTGELFF
>TRBJ1-4|TRBV29-1|NA|NA
TGCAGCGTTGCCCACAGGGAAAAACTGTTTTTT
CSVAHREKLFF
>TRBJ1-2|TRBV5-4|NA|few
TGTGCCAGCAGCTTGGCACAGGGTGAAGGCTACACCTTC
CASSLAQGEGYTF
>TRBJ2-1|TRBV7-2|TRBD2|NA
TGTGCCAGCAGCACCCGGACTAGCGTGGTCAATGAGCAGTTCTTC
CASSTRTSVVNEQFF
>TRBJ2-7|TRBV11-2|TRBD2|few
TGTGCCAGCAGCCCTCCGAGACTAGCGGTGAACTACGAGCAGTACTTC
CASSPPRLAVNYEQYF
>TRBJ2-6|TRBV9|NA|few
TGTGCCAGCAGCCCTACCCCAGGGGCCTCCTTCTCTGGGGCCAACGTCCTGACTTTC
CASSPTPGASFSGANVLTF
>TRBJ2-3|TRBV7-2|NA|NA
TGTGCCAGCAGTCCAGGTTCTAGCACAGATACGCAGTATTTT
CASSPGSSTDTQYF
>TRBJ2-5|TRBV14|NA|many
TGTGCCAGCAGCCTGGGTCCCAGGGGGGAAGAGACCCAGTACTTC
CASSLGPRGEETQYF
>TRBJ2-7|TRBV7-8|TRBD2|few
TGTGCCAGCAGCTTAGGGGCAGCCGGGGGGTACGAGCAGTACTTC
CASSLGAAGGYEQYF
>TRBJ1-2|TRBV6-6|NA|few
TGTGCCAGCAGTCAACAGTCAAACTATGGCTACACCTTC
CASSQQSNYGYTF
>TRBJ2-5|TRBV7-2|TRBD1|NA
TGTGCCAGCAGCCGCCCGGGACAGGGATTTTCTGAGACCCAGTACTTC
CASSRPGQGFSETQYF
>TRBJ1-1|TRBV20-1|NA|NA
TGCAGTGCTAGGACAGGCCACCTTCCTTTCTTT
CSARTGHLPFF
>TRBJ1-1|TRBV5-1|TRBD1|NA
TGCGCCAGCAGCTTGTCGGTGGCTAGTACCGGGACAGGGGGCAAGTATGAAGCTTTCTTT
CASSLSVASTGTGGKYEAFF
>TRBJ1-4|TRBV7-8|NA|NA
TGTGCCAGCAGCTCCGATGGGGCGGGGTTGTATAATGAAAAACTGTTTTTT
CASSSDGAGLYNEKLFF
>TRBJ2-3|TRBV6-6|TRBD2|few
TGTGCCAGCATCCCATTAGCGGGGGGGGTCGTTACGCAGTATTTT
CASIPLAGGVVTQYF
>TRBJ2-7|TRBV18|TRBD1|NA
TGTGCCAGCTCACCGAATTGGGCCGGGACAGGGAGCCACGAGCAGTACTTC
CASSPNWAGTGSHEQYF
>TRBJ1-4|TRBV11-2|TRBD1|NA
TGTGCCAGCAGCTCTAGACAGGGGCAGTCAACTAATGAAAAACTGTTTTTT
CASSSRQGQSTNEKLFF
>TRBJ1-6|TRBV7-9|NA|NA
TGTGCCAGCAGCTTAGGGACAGCCTCACCCCTCCACTTT
CASSLGTASPLHF
>TRBJ2-1|TRBV6-6|NA|NA
TGTGCCAGCAGTATCGACAATGAGCAGTTCTTC
CASSIDNEQFF